The 3 T cell receptor beta chains below come from one sample, sequenced in a study of OX40 agonist ivuxolimab in advanced cancers. Library generation was performed with the immunoSEQ multiplex PCR assay. TCRdb retrieved this table from immuneACCESS and kept in-frame rearrangements only. Not all clones are present; in checked studies, unresolved V genes account for under half, and no reason is known for the remainder. The sample contains 91,000 or so clones, around 84% of them found a single time. Around 1.8% of the sample is held by the ten biggest clonotypes. Sample: CD4+ or CD8+ T cells sorted from blood, taken in a trial of the OX40 agonist ivuxolimab. The receptor source for this set is an adult with an advanced solid tumor such as melanoma, head and neck, liver or kidney cancer.

The rearrangement joins TRBV7-2 to TRBJ2-7, with D hard to call. Germline assignment: CDR1 SGHTA and CDR2 FQGNSA. V was clipped by 3 bases and J by 6 bases, with 9 bases between them. The CDR3 covers 12 residues. The CDR3 bases are TGTGCCAGCAGCTTCCCCCCAGGCGAGCAGTACTTC. This gives the protein CASSFPPGEQYF.

This chain uses TRBV15 with TRBJ2-1, with D unclear. The CDR3 consists of 12 residues. The germline V and J ends were trimmed by 0 bases and 5 bases, with 2 bases remaining between them. Germline V CDR1 and CDR2: LNHNV, YYDKDF (reference sequence). CDR3 nucleotide sequence: TGTGCCACCAGCAGAGATCACAATGAGCAGTTCTTC. This encodes CATSRDHNEQFF. The entire variable domain, with the rest obtained from reference TRBV15 and TRBJ2-1, is as follows: DAMVIQNPRYQVTQFGKPVTLSCSQTLNHNVMYWYQQKSSQAPKLLFHYYDKDFNNEADTPDNFQSRRPNTSFCFLDIRSPGLGDTAMYLCATSRDHNEQFFGPGTRLTVL.

The chain links TRBV7-9 to TRBJ2-3, with D perhaps matching TRBD1 (6 bases). Germline CDR1 and CDR2: SEHNR and FQNEAQ (reference sequence). V gave up 2 bases and J gave up 6 bases, with 6 bases separating them. This CDR3 has 12 amino acids. CDR3 sequence: CASSLQGDTQYF. Written as DNA, the CDR3 is TGTGCCAGCAGCTTACAGGGGGATACGCAGTATTTT.